This record looks at one TCR beta chain sequence and its context. Its binding antigen is unknown. Base qualities are missing; no much larger clone stands one base away. This entry comes from a study of T cell changes during pregnancy in multiple sclerosis (dated by TCRdb to the late 2010s). Study-wide context: Changes in the T cell repertoire over the course of pregnancy were examined in this study in women with multiple sclerosis.

Ends trimmed: V by 2 bases, J by 0 bases; bases unmatched to a gene: 8. Including the terminal cysteine and phenylalanine, the CDR3 comprises 17 residues. The entry retains the CDR3 DNA only, 51 bases that are in frame from base 1. CDR1 and CDR2 are read off the germline V gene as MDHEN and SYDVKM. Library preparation employed the immunoSEQ multiplex PCR assay. Sourced from immuneACCESS, this table was stored by TCRdb with only in-frame sequences that have V and J called. A share of the clones is absent; for the studies checked, an unresolved V gene accounts for under half, and the remainder has no known explanation. The sample table shows under 55,000 clones, and about nine tenths are seen once. Of the sample, roughly 1.4% falls within the top ten clones.

The receptor chain draws on TRBV28 and TRBJ2-7; 9 junctional bases match TRBD1. This receptor was taken from a female donor with multiple sclerosis, enrolled in a pregnancy study. The sequenced sample consisted of PBMCs (not recorded whether the cells were cultured). The CDR3 region has the sequence CASSLRGTGIRSYEQYF. The DNA sequence is given as TGTGCCAGCAGTTTACGCGGGACAGGGATACGCTCCTACGAGCAGTACTTC.